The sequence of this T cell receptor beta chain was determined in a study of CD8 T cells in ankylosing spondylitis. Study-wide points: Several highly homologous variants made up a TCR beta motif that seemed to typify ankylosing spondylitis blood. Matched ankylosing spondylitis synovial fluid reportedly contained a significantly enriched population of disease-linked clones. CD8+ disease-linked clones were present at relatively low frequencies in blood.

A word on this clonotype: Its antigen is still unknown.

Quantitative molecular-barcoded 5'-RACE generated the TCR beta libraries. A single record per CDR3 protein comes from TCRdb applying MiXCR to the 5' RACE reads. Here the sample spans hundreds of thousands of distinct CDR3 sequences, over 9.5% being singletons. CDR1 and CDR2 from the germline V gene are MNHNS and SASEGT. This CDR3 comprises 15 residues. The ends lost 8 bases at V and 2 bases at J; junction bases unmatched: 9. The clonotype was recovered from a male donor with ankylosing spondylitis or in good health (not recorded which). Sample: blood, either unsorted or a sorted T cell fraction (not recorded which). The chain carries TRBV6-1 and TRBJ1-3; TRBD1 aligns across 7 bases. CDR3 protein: CASRQGGGAGNTIYF. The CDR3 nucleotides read TGTGCCAGCCGCCAGGGGGGAGGGGCTGGAAACACCATATATTTT.